The 31 T cell receptor beta chains below were found in one sample sequenced in a study of blood T cells in healthy people across ages. A J-beta primer mix and a sample-barcoded 5' primer were used in a second PCR of about 7 to 12 cycles. TCRdb re-called the 5' RACE reads through MiXCR, storing one row per CDR3 protein. The sample includes about 590,000 distinct CDR3 sequences, approximately 30% of them seen just once. The sequenced sample was blood. The source of these receptors is a woman of 80 years or more in good health.

Note on this clonotype: Just one base apart from a much larger clone, this may be a read error. The chain combines TRBV6-5 with TRBJ1-1, with a tentative D call TRBD1 (5 bases). The CDR3 consists of 14 residues. V was trimmed by 8 bases and J by 8 bases, leaving 21 bases between them. CDR1 is MNHEY and CDR2 is SVGAGI in the germline V gene. The CDR3: CASVPRDVIAEAFF. The DNA for the CDR3 is TGTGCCAGCGTCCCCCGGGACGTAATCGCGGAAGCTTTCTTT.

Notes on this clonotype: A much bigger clone sits one base away, suggesting this may be a read error. The V gene is TRBV11-2, the J gene TRBJ2-5; no reliable D call. The CDR3 contains 15 residues. CDR1 is SGHAT, CDR2 FQNNGV, per germline. The DNA for the CDR3 is TGTACCAGCACCAACTTAGGATCCCGACAAGAGACCCAGTACTTC. It codes for CTSTNLGSRQETQYF.

As regards this clonotype: A much larger clone differs from this one at a single base, so this may be a read error. The V gene is TRBV25-1, the J gene TRBJ2-5; TRBD1 aligns across 7 bases. CDR3 length: 14 amino acids. Per germline, CDR1 MGHDK and CDR2 SYGVNS. After removal of 4 bases from V and 2 bases from J, the junction contained 4 bases not matched to a gene. The CDR3 protein is CASSAPGQQETQYF. The CDR3 DNA reads as TGTGCCAGCAGTGCACCGGGACAGCAAGAGACCCAGTACTTC.

This clonotype was seen ten or more times. J is TRBJ1-2 and V is TRBV6-6, with a weak D call TRBD1 (6 bases). Germline CDR1 is MNHNY and CDR2 is SVGAGI (reference sequence). The CDR3 has 13 amino acids. V shed 4 bases and J shed 3 bases, with 9 bases lying between them. CDR3 sequence (DNA): TGTGCCAGCAGTTTCGCAGGGGACTATGGCTACACCTTC. The encoded protein is CASSFAGDYGYTF.

Regarding this clonotype: A clone one base away is much larger, so this may be a read error. The V call is TRBV3-1, the J call TRBJ2-4; 9 bases are shared with TRBD1. The J call may be mistaken, given a closer DNA end match to TRBJ2-7. Germline CDR1 is LGHDT and CDR2 is YNNKEL (reference sequence). CDR3 length: 18 residues. CDR3 DNA sequence: TGTGCCGGCAGCCAAGAAGAAGTTGGGACAGGGTATCGGAACGAGCAGTACTTC. It codes for CAGSQEEVGTGYRNEQYF.

This clonotype came up many times. The chain links TRBV15 to TRBJ2-7; tentatively, D is TRBD1 (6 bases). Per germline, CDR1 LNHNV and CDR2 YYDKDF (reference sequence). The CDR3 has 15 residues. V was pared by 0 bases and J by 0 bases, with 9 bases between. The CDR3 DNA reads TGTGCCACCAGCAGAGACGACAGGCGCTCCTACGAGCAGTACTTC. This encodes CATSRDDRRSYEQYF. The full variable domain, rest sourced from reference TRBV15 and TRBJ2-7, is DAMVIQNPRYQVTQFGKPVTLSCSQTLNHNVMYWYQQKSSQAPKLLFHYYDKDFNNEADTPDNFQSRRPNTSFCFLDIRSPGLGDTAMYLCATSRDDRRSYEQYFGPGTRLTVT.

This clonotype was recorded at least ten times. The chain is built from TRBV7-6 and TRBJ1-1; D remains ambiguous. V lost 3 bases to trimming and J lost 0 bases, with 5 bases between them. The CDR3 covers 13 residues. Germline CDR1 is SGHVS and CDR2 is FNYEAQ. In DNA, the CDR3 is TGTGCCAGCAGCTTTAAGGTGAACACTGAAGCTTTCTTT. Its protein is CASSFKVNTEAFF.

The sample holds many counts of this clonotype. This chain links TRBV27 with TRBJ2-3; 8 bases are a match to TRBD1. Unmatched junction bases numbered 6, after V lost 1 base and J lost 3 bases. This CDR3 region has 16 residues. The germline CDR1 and CDR2 sequences are MNHEY and SMNVEV (reference sequence). The CDR3 region is CASSLFGDRLTDTQYF. The CDR3 DNA follows: TGTGCCAGCAGTTTATTCGGGGACAGGTTAACAGATACGCAGTATTTT.

This clonotype came up a few times. This chain joins TRBV14 and TRBJ2-6; TRBD1 matches at 7 bases. This CDR3 has 17 residues. Germline assignment: CDR1 SGHDN and CDR2 FVKESK. V lost 4 bases and J lost 1; bases outside the gene matches: 7. Here the CDR3 DNA reads TGTGCCAGCAGCCGGTACGGGACAGCTTCTGGGGCCAACGTCCTGACTTTC. Encoded protein: CASSRYGTASGANVLTF.

This clonotype was recorded only once. V usage is TRBV4-2 and J usage is TRBJ1-3; 8 bases map to TRBD1. Germline CDR1 is LGHNA and CDR2 is YNFKEQ. J gave up 0 bases and V 5 bases, and 9 bases lay outside the gene matches. This CDR3 has 17 residues. The CDR3 bases are TGTGCCAGCAGCGTACGGGACAGGCCGAGCTCTGGAAACACCATATATTTT. Protein product: CASSVRDRPSSGNTIYF.

This chain uses TRBV6-1 with TRBJ2-3, with 9 positions matching TRBD2. Per germline, CDR1 MNHNS and CDR2 SASEGT. J gave up 4 bases and V 8 bases, and 4 bases lay outside the gene matches. The CDR3 contains 13 residues. Here the CDR3 reads CASGSGGPDTQYF. CDR3 nucleotides: TGTGCCAGCGGGAGCGGGGGGCCAGATACGCAGTATTTT.

At least ten counts were recorded for this clonotype. DNA of the CDR3: TGTGCCAGCAGCCCTTCGGGCAGGGCGTACGAGCAGTACTTC. Its protein product is CASSPSGRAYEQYF. V is TRBV7-9 and J is TRBJ2-7; D may be TRBD1 (5 bases). Trimming took 5 bases from V and 4 from J, leaving 15 bases between them. Germline V CDR1 and CDR2: SEHNR, FQNEAQ (reference sequence). This CDR3 is built from 14 residues. Full variable domain (outside the CDR3, taken from reference TRBV7-9 and TRBJ2-7): DTGVSQNPRHKITKRGQNVTFRCDPISEHNRLYWYRQTLGQGPEFLTYFQNEAQLEKSRLLSDRFSAERPKGSFSTLEIQRTEQGDSAMYLCASSPSGRAYEQYFGPGTRLTVT.

This clonotype has ten or more counts. The gene calls are TRBV20-1 and TRBJ1-1; D ambiguous. CDR1 and CDR2 from the germline V gene are DFQATT and SNEGSKA (reference sequence). This CDR3 is built from 13 residues. Trimming cost V 6 bases and J 6 bases, with 17 bases left between them. CDR3 coding DNA: TGCAGTGCCGCTGGACGGACTAGCGCTGAAGCTTTCTTT. Translated: CSAAGRTSAEAFF.

The sample holds many counts of this clonotype. V gene TRBV20-1 combines with J gene TRBJ2-3; no definite D call. The CDR3 is 13 amino acids. Germline V gene lookup returns CDR1 DFQATT and CDR2 SNEGSKA (reference sequence). Trimming took off 3 bases at V and 1 base at J, with 8 bases between the two ends. The CDR3 sequence is CSASPPGTDTQYF. The CDR3 DNA follows: TGCAGTGCTAGTCCCCCAGGCACAGATACGCAGTATTTT.

Regarding this clonotype: This clone may be a read error of a much larger clone one base away. V is TRBV12-3 or TRBV12-4 and J is TRBJ1-2; 9 nucleotides match TRBD1. J gave up 4 bases and V 3 bases, and 6 bases lay outside the gene matches. The CDR3 covers 15 residues. CDR3 sequence: CASSFGTGPTYGYTF. In nucleotides, the CDR3 is TGTGCCAGCAGTTTCGGGACAGGGCCGACCTATGGCTACACCTTC.

This clonotype was recorded at least ten times. The chain is built from TRBV20-1 and TRBJ2-1, with D possibly being TRBD1 (6 bases). The germline gives CDR1 DFQATT, CDR2 SNEGSKA (reference sequence). The ends were cut back, 1 base at V and 8 bases at J, with 15 bases in the middle. The CDR3 is made up of 14 amino acids. The CDR3 DNA reads as TGCAGTGCTAGAGGTGGGGGCGCGTTCCATGAGCAGTTCTTC. Translated: CSARGGGAFHEQFF.

Of note for this clonotype: A read error may be the cause here, since a much bigger clone is one base away. The gene calls are TRBV4-3 and TRBJ2-1; perhaps TRBD2 as D (7 bases). Germline V CDR1 and CDR2: LGHNA, YSLEER. The CDR3 consists of 17 residues. CDR3 DNA: TGCGCCAGCAGCCAAGGGACAGTGGGGGGGACGAACAATAAGCAGTTCTTC. It codes for CASSQGTVGGTNNKQFF.

This clonotype occurred a few times. A read error may be the cause here, since a much bigger clone is one base away. The rearrangement links TRBV7-2 to TRBJ2-1, with TRBD2 as a possible D gene (5 bases). The DNA end is a closer match to TRBJ2-7, so the J assignment may be wrong. The CDR3 runs 14 residues. In germline, CDR1 is SGHTA, CDR2 FQGNSA. As DNA, the CDR3 is TGTGCCAGCAGCTATACCACAGACTACAATGAGCAGTACTTC. As protein: CASSYTTDYNEQYF.

This clonotype was counted at least ten times. This rearrangement joins TRBV6-5 to TRBJ2-7; 10 nucleotides match TRBD2. The CDR3 is 13 residues long. V lost 10 bases and J lost 0; bases outside the gene matches: 3. Germline assignment: CDR1 MNHEY and CDR2 SVGAGI. The CDR3 region has the DNA TGTGCCACGAGGACTAGCGGCTCCTACGAGCAGTACTTC. It translates to CATRTSGSYEQYF.

This clonotype has ten or more counts. This chain links TRBV2 with TRBJ1-5, with 8 bases identical to TRBD1. The junction had 5 bases not matched to a gene; V was cut back by 5 bases and J by 2 bases. This CDR3 is built from 15 residues. CDR1 is SNHLY and CDR2 is FYNNEI in the germline V gene. The DNA for the CDR3 is TGTGCCAGCAGTCCCAGGGGGCCGGGCAATCAGCCCCAGCATTTT. It translates to CASSPRGPGNQPQHF.

The chain combines TRBV5-6 with TRBJ2-1, with 8 nucleotides matching TRBD2. The J call may be wrong; the DNA end is better matched by TRBJ2-7. This CDR3 is built from 15 residues. Germline loops: CDR1 SGHDT, CDR2 YYEEEE. The CDR3 DNA reads as TGTGCCAGCAGCCACAGCGGGGGACTCTACAATGAGCAGTACTTC. Translating it yields CASSHSGGLYNEQYF.

About this clonotype itself: A much bigger clone sits one base away, suggesting this may be a read error. This chain links TRBV7-2 with TRBJ1-2; no clear D. CDR1 and CDR2 from the germline V gene are SGHTA and FQGNSA. CDR3 length: 14 amino acids. Trimming removed 7 bases at V and 2 bases at J, with 14 bases between. CDR3 DNA sequence: TGTGCCAGCAACTTGAACGGGTTCAACTATGGCTACACCTTC. Protein sequence: CASNLNGFNYGYTF.

This clonotype was observed a few times. This chain connects TRBV7-2 to TRBJ1-1; tentatively, D is TRBD1 (5 bases). V was trimmed by 0 bases and J by 3 bases, leaving 11 bases between them. CDR1 and CDR2 (germline): SGHTA, FQGNSA. The CDR3 spans 15 residues. The CDR3 nucleotides are TGTGCCAGCAGCTTAGCGGACGGGGGTCACACTGAAGCTTTCTTT. Protein: CASSLADGGHTEAFF.

The table lists this clonotype with many counts. The genes are TRBV20-1 and TRBJ2-3, with D possibly being TRBD2 (5 bases). The germline CDR1 and CDR2 sequences are DFQATT and SNEGSKA (reference sequence). The length of the CDR3 is 17 residues. V dropped 3 bases and J dropped 0 bases, with 19 bases sitting between them. The CDR3 is CSARGLRRALSTDTQYF. In DNA, the CDR3 is TGCAGTGCTAGGGGTCTACGGCGGGCCCTAAGCACAGATACGCAGTATTTT.

V and J are TRBV7-2 and TRBJ2-3; no firm D call. The CDR3 has 15 amino acids. In germline, CDR1 is SGHTA, CDR2 FQGNSA. V lost 3 bases and J 1 base, leaving 11 bases between the germline ends. CDR3 loop: CASSFRAHGTDTQYF. The CDR3, as DNA: TGTGCCAGCAGCTTCCGGGCTCACGGCACAGATACGCAGTATTTT.

The sample holds many counts of this clonotype. The chain carries TRBV15 and TRBJ1-2, with D unresolved. The germline V gene has CDR1 LNHNV and CDR2 YYDKDF (reference sequence). The CDR3 extends over 13 amino acids. The V end was cut by 6 bases, the J end by 8 bases, with 16 bases between. The CDR3 DNA is TGTGCCACCAGTCCTAGGGTCGAGGAGGGCTACACCTTC. It is translated as CATSPRVEEGYTF.

This clonotype was observed at least ten times. This chain links TRBV12-3 or TRBV12-4 with TRBJ2-1, with D unresolved. This CDR3 is built from 13 residues. Trimming left V 3 bases short and J 8 bases short, with 11 bases between. The CDR3 bases are TGTGCCAGCAGTTTCAAAAGACCCCATGAGCAGTTCTTC. Translating it yields CASSFKRPHEQFF.

Notes on this clonotype: This may come from a read error, since a much larger clone is one base off. The chain uses TRBV20-1 and TRBJ2-3; D possibly uses TRBD1 or TRBD2 (5 bases each). Germline lookup yields CDR1 DFQATT and CDR2 SNEGSKA (reference sequence). The CDR3 has 13 residues. The CDR3 reads CSARDWDGDAQYF. For the CDR3, the DNA is TGCAGTGCTAGAGACTGGGACGGAGATGCGCAGTATTTT.

This clonotype has more than one count but fewer than ten. This sequence may be a read error, since a much larger clone differs from it by one base. Here the CDR3 DNA reads TGTGCCAGCAGCCCCGGGTGGGGCGGATACAATGAGCAGTACTTC. It specifies CASSPGWGGYNEQYF. The V gene is TRBV5-5, the J gene TRBJ2-7; a weak D match, TRBD1 (5 bases). This CDR3 has 15 residues. Trimming took 4 bases from V and 7 from J, leaving 21 bases between them. Germline loops: CDR1 SGHKS, CDR2 YYEKEE (reference sequence).

The CDR3 DNA sequence: TGTGCCAGCAGCCTCTGGACAGGGGAGAACACTGAAGCTTTCTTT. This sequence encodes CASSLWTGENTEAFF. The rearrangement joins TRBV3-1 to TRBJ1-1, with TRBD1 matching over 9 bases. This CDR3 comprises 15 residues. V was pared by 4 bases and J by 1 base, with 4 bases of the junction left unmatched. The germline CDR1 and CDR2 sequences are LGHDT and YNNKEL (reference sequence).

This clonotype was counted at least ten times. A read error is possible here, since a much larger clone lies one base away. The chain has TRBV6-2 or TRBV6-3 and TRBJ2-5, with 8 nucleotides matching TRBD2. The trim removed 2 bases at V and 11 bases at J, leaving 16 bases unmatched. The CDR3 is made up of 16 amino acids. Looked up from germline, CDR1 is MNHEY and CDR2 is SVGEGT. The CDR3 spells CASSYDLWRGANEQYF. The CDR3 nucleotides are TGTGCCAGCAGTTACGATTTATGGCGGGGGGCCAATGAGCAGTACTTC.